The T cell receptor beta chain described here comes from a study of sequential checkpoint blockade in melanoma. Data came from immunoSEQ multiplex PCR; TCRdb stores just in-frame clones and leaves some out. The data show around 18,000 clones, with 50% to 65% seen just once and around 17% held by the top ten. Per germline, CDR1 MNHNY and CDR2 SVGAGI (reference sequence). The CDR3 sequence is 15 residues long. Deletions cut 0 bases from V and 0 bases from J, with 6 bases between. Stated treatment: randomized to nivolumab then ipilimumab (arm A) or the reverse (arm B). Live CD3+CD8+ CD19− CD56− cells were sorted from PBMCs.

The chain combines TRBV6-6 with TRBJ2-1; D remains unclear. Sequenced here: CD8+ T cells sorted from blood (inferred from file names), sampled from a patient given nivolumab and ipilimumab in sequence. This receptor was taken from a human donor with melanoma. For the CDR3, the DNA is TGTGCCAGCAGTTACTCGGGCGACTCCTACAATGAGCAGTTCTTC. It codes for CASSYSGDSYNEQFF.